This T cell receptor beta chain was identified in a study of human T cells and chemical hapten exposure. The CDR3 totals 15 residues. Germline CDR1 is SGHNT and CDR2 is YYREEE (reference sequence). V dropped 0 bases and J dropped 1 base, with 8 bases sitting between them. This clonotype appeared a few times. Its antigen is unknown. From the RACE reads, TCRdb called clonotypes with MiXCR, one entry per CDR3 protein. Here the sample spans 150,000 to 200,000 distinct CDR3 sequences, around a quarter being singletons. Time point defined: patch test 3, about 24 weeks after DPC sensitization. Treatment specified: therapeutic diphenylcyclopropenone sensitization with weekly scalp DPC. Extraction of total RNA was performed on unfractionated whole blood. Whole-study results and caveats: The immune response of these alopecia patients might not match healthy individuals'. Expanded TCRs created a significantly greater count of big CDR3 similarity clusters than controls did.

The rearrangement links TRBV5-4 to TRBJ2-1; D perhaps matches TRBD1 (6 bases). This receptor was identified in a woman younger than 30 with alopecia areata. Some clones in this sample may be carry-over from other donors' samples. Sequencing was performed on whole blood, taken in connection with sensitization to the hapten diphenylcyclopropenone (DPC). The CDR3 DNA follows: TGTGCCAGCAGCTTGGCAGGGGCTTCCTACAATGAGCAGTTCTTC. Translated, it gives CASSLAGASYNEQFF.